This is a list of T cell receptor beta chains from one sample in a study of cytomegalovirus exposure and HLA in healthy donors. Clones were sequenced by immunoSEQ multiplex PCR, and TCRdb holds only the in-frame ones, with some missing. This sample has around 110,000 clones, with roughly 70% found just once. The sample comprised PBMCs. The receptors were gathered from a male donor in good health and CMV-seropositive. The CDR3 runs from the conserved cysteine through the conserved F or W. D genes are given only for firm matches. A row's size may be missing; if present it is once, few, many or a size class.

TRBJ1-5 TRBV2 . . CASRREDHQNF TGTGCCAGCCGGAGAGAGGATCACCAGAATTTT
TRBJ2-5 TRBV2 . . CASRPPRGQYF TGTGCCAGCAGACCCCCCAGGGGCCAGTACTTC
TRBJ2-1 TRBV4-1 . once CASSPIAGRGSYNEQFF TGCGCCAGCAGCCCCATCGCAGGGCGGGGATCCTACAATGAGCAGTTCTTC
TRBJ1-5 TRBV28 . few CASSLVAYSNQPQHF TGTGCCAGCAGTTTGGTAGCCTATAGCAATCAGCCCCAGCATTTT
TRBJ1-1 TRBV4-2 . . CASSPGHLYTEAFF TGTGCCAGCAGCCCGGGACACCTTTACACTGAAGCTTTCTTT
TRBJ2-2 TRBV4-3 TRBD2 once CASSQAGLAGRYTGELFF TGCGCCAGCAGCCAAGCGGGACTAGCGGGTAGATACACCGGGGAGCTGTTTTTT
TRBJ2-3 TRBV9 . . CASSADSSLGTDTQYF TGTGCCAGCAGCGCCGACAGTAGCCTGGGCACAGATACGCAGTATTTT
TRBJ1-1 TRBV7-6 . . CASSLAAANTEAFF TGTGCCAGCAGCTTAGCGGCGGCGAACACTGAAGCTTTCTTT
TRBJ2-5 TRBV7-2 TRBD2 . CASSLDRAGPRGGQYF TGTGCCAGCAGCTTAGACCGAGCCGGGCCGCGGGGGGGCCAGTACTTC
TRBJ2-5 TRBV9 TRBD2 . CASRLGDGGGQETQYF TGTGCCAGCAGGCTTGGTGACGGGGGGGGACAAGAGACCCAGTACTTC
TRBJ2-1 TRBV7-3 TRBD2 . CASSRVLAGGTMNEQFF TGTGCCAGCAGCCGCGTACTAGCGGGAGGGACGATGAATGAGCAGTTCTTC
TRBJ2-7 TRBV7-2 TRBD1 once CASMPGQGPYEQYF TGTGCCAGCATGCCGGGACAGGGACCCTACGAGCAGTACTTC
TRBJ2-7 TRBV19 . . CASSHGVGSYEQYF TGTGCCAGTAGCCACGGGGTCGGCTCCTACGAGCAGTACTTC
TRBJ2-7 TRBV19 TRBD1 . CASSISHRGLYEQYF TGTGCCAGTAGTATATCCCACAGGGGGCTGTACGAGCAGTACTTC
TRBJ2-1 TRBV9 TRBD2 . CASSAGLASYNEQFF TGTGCCAGCAGCGCGGGACTAGCTTCCTACAATGAGCAGTTCTTC
TRBJ2-7 TRBV28 TRBD1 few CASSHTGQGHEQYF TGTGCCAGCAGCCACACGGGACAGGGACACGAGCAGTACTTC
TRBJ2-3 TRBV7-3 . . CASSLTYSAAGSTDTQYF TGTGCCAGCAGCTTAACTTATTCAGCGGCCGGGAGCACAGATACGCAGTATTTT
TRBJ2-1 TRBV10-3 . few CASAPGVGLPNNEQFF TGTGCCAGTGCCCCGGGGGTTGGGTTGCCCAACAATGAGCAGTTCTTC
TRBJ1-5 TRBV28 TRBD1 . CASSLWDRISNQPQHF TGTGCCAGCAGTTTATGGGACAGGATTAGCAATCAGCCCCAGCATTTT
TRBJ2-4 TRBV7-9 . . CASSLTGVAKNIQYF TGTGCCAGCAGCCTGACGGGAGTAGCCAAAAACATTCAGTACTTC
TRBJ2-2 TRBV5-1 TRBD2 . CASSLGPGGDTGELFF TGCGCCAGCAGCTTGGGCCCGGGGGGGGACACCGGGGAGCTGTTTTTT
TRBJ2-5 TRBV18 . . CASSLDRQETQYF TGTGCCAGCTCACTGGACAGACAAGAGACCCAGTACTTC
TRBJ2-7 TRBV4-2 TRBD1 . CASSQDGGQGYYEQYF TGTGCCAGCAGCCAAGATGGGGGACAGGGGTACTACGAGCAGTACTTC